The 9 T cell receptor beta chains below come from one sample, sequenced in a study of T cells in women clearing cervical HPV infection. Sequenced by immunoSEQ multiplex PCR; TCRdb stores in-frame clones only, minus some. The data include roughly 42,000 clones; the top ten clones carry approximately 4.8%. Sequenced material: blood buffy coat. These receptors came from a woman aged 18 to 75 with a cervical HPV16 infection that either progressed to CIN3+ or cleared (not recorded which).

A remark on this clone: The read ends 3 residues before the CDR3 terminus; that terminus is restored from the germline J gene. The chain carries TRBV27 and TRBJ2-1; 7 positions match TRBD2. Trimming cost V 3 bases and J 7 bases; bases outside gene matches: 6. The germline V gene encodes CDR1 MNHEY and CDR2 SMNVEV (reference sequence). The CDR3 consists of 14 residues. The CDR3 protein is CASSFGGTTNEQFF. Partial CDR3 DNA: TGTGCCAGCAGTTTTGGAGGGACTACTAATGAG.

On this clone: The missing CDR3 end, 3 residues past where the read stops, is filled in from the germline J gene. The chain has TRBV2 and TRBJ2-3; 12 bases map to TRBD2. V trimming: 1 base; J trimming: 6 bases; junction bases outside the gene matches: 8. Germline CDR1 reads SNHLY; CDR2 reads FYNNEI. The CDR3 is 17 residues long. The covered CDR3 bases are TGTGCCAGCAGTGAAGGAGCTAGCGGGGGGGCCATTGATACG. This sequence encodes CASSEGASGGAIDT. The complete CDR3 reads CASSEGASGGAIDTQYF.

Note on this clone: The CDR3 goes on 3 residues after the read ends, and that part is filled in from the germline J gene. The chain has TRBV6-2 or TRBV6-3 and TRBJ2-3, with 12 nucleotides matching TRBD2. From germline, CDR1 is MNHEY and CDR2 SVGEGT. The CDR3 has 17 amino acids. V was clipped by 7 bases and J by 2 bases; unmatched bases: 10. CDR3 bases read: TGTGCCAGCAAACAGACTAGCGGGGGCACCCCCACAGATACG. Residues: CASKQTSGGTPTDT. The whole CDR3 protein reads CASKQTSGGTPTDTQYF.

Details on this clone: Coverage ceases 3 residues before the CDR3 finishes, and the germline J gene fills in the end. V usage is TRBV10-3 and J usage is TRBJ2-5, with TRBD2 matching over 9 bases. The V segment lost 7 bases and the J segment 5 bases; nucleotides outside the gene matches: 11. CDR1 and CDR2 from the germline V gene are ENHRY and SYGVKD. The CDR3 loop spans 15 amino acids. CDR3 sequence reads: CAIKPSGTWEETQYF. Incomplete CDR3 DNA: TGTGCCATCAAACCTAGCGGGACTTGGGAGGAGACC.

As concerns this clone: The read gets to within 3 residues of the CDR3 end, and the germline J gene fills in the rest. The V gene is TRBV19, the J gene TRBJ2-7, with a tentative D call TRBD1 (6 bases). Trimming left V 4 bases short and J 5 bases short, with 15 bases between. From germline, CDR1 is LNHDA and CDR2 SQIVND (reference sequence). The CDR3 is made up of 14 amino acids. CDR3 residues: CASSKTGRKDEQYF. Partial CDR3 DNA: TGTGCCAGTAGTAAGACAGGTCGGAAGGACGAG.

The CDR3 loop is CASSDPTSGGVDEQFF. Partial CDR3 DNA: TGTGCCAGCAGTGATCCAACTAGCGGGGGGGTGGATGAG. This sequence joins TRBV2 and TRBJ2-1, with TRBD2 matching 13 bases. The read stops 3 residues short of the end of the CDR3; the missing end is completed from the germline J gene. The CDR3 sequence is 16 residues long. The V gene's germline CDR1 is SNHLY and CDR2 FYNNEI. Trimming at V came to 3 bases and at J to 8 bases, leaving 7 bases not matched to a gene.

CDR3 DNA (partial): TGTGCCAGCAGCTTAGCTCCGCACAGGGCTGGGGCCAACGTC. This translates into CASSLAPHRAGANV. The CDR3 in full is CASSLAPHRAGANVLTF. The V gene is TRBV7-6, the J gene TRBJ2-6; a weak D match, TRBD1 (6 bases). The read ends 3 residues shy of where the CDR3 ends; the end is completed using the germline J gene. With 0 bases removed from V and 2 bases from J, the gap between germline ends came to 11 bases. CDR1 and CDR2 from the germline V gene are SGHVS and FNYEAQ. The CDR3 consists of 17 residues.

Comments on this clone: The CDR3 end falls 3 residues outside the read, so it is completed with the germline J gene. The V call is TRBV6-1, the J call TRBJ2-1; possibly TRBD1 for D (5 bases). V was pared by 0 bases and J by 8 bases, with 14 bases between. Germline assignment: CDR1 MNHNS and CDR2 SASEGT. The CDR3 is made up of 15 amino acids. The CDR3 spells CASSEALSSGYEQFF. CDR3 bases read: TGTGCCAGCAGTGAAGCGCTCAGTTCAGGGTATGAG.

With respect to this clone: The DNA ends 3 residues before the CDR3 does, and the rest of the CDR3 is filled in from the germline J gene. The chain joins TRBV2 to TRBJ2-3; the D is unclear. CDR3 length: 14 amino acids. With 1 base removed from V and 6 bases from J, the gap between germline ends came to 11 bases. Per the germline V gene, CDR1 is SNHLY and CDR2 is FYNNEI. This CDR3 reads CASSEGLPPDTQYF. CDR3 bases read: TGTGCCAGCAGTGAAGGACTCCCTCCGGATACG.